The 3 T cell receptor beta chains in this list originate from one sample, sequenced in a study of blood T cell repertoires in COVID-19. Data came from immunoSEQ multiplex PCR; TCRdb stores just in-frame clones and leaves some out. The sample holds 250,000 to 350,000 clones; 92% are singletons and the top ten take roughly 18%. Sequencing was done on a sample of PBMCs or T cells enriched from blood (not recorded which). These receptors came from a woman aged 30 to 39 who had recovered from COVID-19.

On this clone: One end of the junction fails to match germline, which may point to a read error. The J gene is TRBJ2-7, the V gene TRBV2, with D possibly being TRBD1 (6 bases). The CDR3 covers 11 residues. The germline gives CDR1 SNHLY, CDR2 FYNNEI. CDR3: CASRDGTKSHF. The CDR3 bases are TGTGCCAGCAGAGACGGGACAAAGTCGCACTTC.

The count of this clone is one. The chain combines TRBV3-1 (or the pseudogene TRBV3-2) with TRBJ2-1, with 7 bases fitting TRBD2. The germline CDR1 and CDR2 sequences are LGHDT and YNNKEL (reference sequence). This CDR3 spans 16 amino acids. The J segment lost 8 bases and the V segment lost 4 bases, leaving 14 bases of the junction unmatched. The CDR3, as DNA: TGTGCCAGCAGCCCCCGGGGAGGATGGGGGGGGGATGAGCAGTTCTTC. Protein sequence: CASSPRGGWGGDEQFF.

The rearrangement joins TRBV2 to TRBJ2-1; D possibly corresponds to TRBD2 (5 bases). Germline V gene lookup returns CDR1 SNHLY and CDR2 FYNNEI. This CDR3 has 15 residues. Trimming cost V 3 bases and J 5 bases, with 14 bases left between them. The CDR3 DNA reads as TGTGCCAGCAGTGAGCAGGAGAGCGGTAACAATGAGCAGTTCTTC. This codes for CASSEQESGNNEQFF.